This T cell receptor beta chain was retrieved from a study of T-cell memory formation after mild COVID-19. Study-wide findings and caveats: Of the contracting clones, CD4+ ones lay mainly in CM and EM, and CD8+ ones in EMRA.

This clonotype was found a few times. Antigen unknown. Trimming stripped 4 bases from V and 4 bases from J, with 14 bases between. The germline gives CDR1 SGHRS, CDR2 YFSETQ. The CDR3 runs 15 residues. TCRalpha and TCRbeta libraries used 5'RACE with constant-segment primers and UMIs. One entry per CDR3 protein, called by TCRdb with MiXCR from the 5' RACE reads. Of hundreds of thousands of distinct CDR3 sequences listed, about a fifth are singletons. Sequences were obtained from PBMCs or a T cell subset sorted from them (not recorded which). The source is an adult woman who had mild COVID-19 (a few samples of this study predate the infection). Cell type and time point are not known. The chain links TRBV5-1 to TRBJ2-2; D might be TRBD1 (6 bases). The CDR3 region has the DNA TGCGCCAGCAGCCCGAAACAGGGAGCCACCGGGGAGCTGTTTTTT. Translation gives CASSPKQGATGELFF.